One sample yielded the 24 T cell receptor beta chains listed below, sequenced in a study of blood T cells in healthy people across ages. A J-beta primer mix and a sample-barcoded 5' primer were used in a second PCR of roughly 7 to 12 cycles. TCRdb reanalysed the 5' RACE reads using MiXCR and keeps one entry per CDR3 protein. The sample has about 290,000 distinct CDR3 sequences; roughly 26% are singletons. The material sequenced was blood. These receptors were collected from a woman in her 70s in good health.

The rearrangement links TRBV24-1 to TRBJ1-5; D not resolved. Trimming took 3 bases from V and 4 from J, leaving 6 bases between them. The length of the CDR3 is 13 residues. CDR1 KGHDR and CDR2 SFDVKD come from the germline V gene. The CDR3 nucleotides read TGTGCCACCAGTGATCGCGGGAATCAGCCCCAGCATTTT. This codes for CATSDRGNQPQHF.

The genes are TRBV2 and TRBJ2-1, with D possibly being TRBD2 (6 bases). The CDR3 is 14 amino acids. V dropped 8 bases and J dropped 6 bases, with 17 bases sitting between them. CDR1 is SNHLY and CDR2 is FYNNEI in the germline V gene. Here the CDR3 reads CASGRSPGTNEQFF. The DNA of the CDR3 is TGTGCCAGCGGGAGGTCACCTGGGACCAATGAGCAGTTCTTC. The variable domain in full, completed from reference TRBV2 and TRBJ2-1, reads EPEVTQTPSHQVTQMGQEVILRCVPISNHLYFYWYRQILGQKVEFLVSFYNNEISEKSEIFDDQFSVERPDGSNFTLKIRSTKLEDSAMYFCASGRSPGTNEQFFGPGTRLTVL.

The V call is TRBV4-1, the J call TRBJ2-1, with D maybe TRBD1 (6 bases). Trimming shortened V by 3 bases and J by 5 bases, and 11 bases separated the two germline ends. Looked up from germline, CDR1 is MGHRA and CDR2 is YSYEKL. The CDR3 loop spans 14 amino acids. The CDR3 bases are TGCGCCAGCAGCCACCCGACAGGTAACAATGAGCAGTTCTTC. Encoded protein: CASSHPTGNNEQFF.

In its sample, this clonotype was seen many times. This chain links TRBV7-2 with TRBJ2-5; 8 bases match TRBD1. CDR1 SGHTA and CDR2 FQGNSA come from the germline V gene. V dropped 0 bases and J dropped 5; count of bases not matched to a gene: 5. The CDR3 extends over 15 amino acids. The CDR3 DNA reads TGTGCCAGCAGCTTAGCGCTCAGGGGGCGGGAGACCCAGTACTTC. This translates into CASSLALRGRETQYF.

This clonotype has only a few counts. This chain links TRBV5-1 with TRBJ1-6; 7 bases match TRBD1. CDR3 size: 15 residues. Losses at the gene ends were 4 bases for V and 8 bases for J; bases not matched to a gene: 9. The V gene's germline CDR1 is SGHRS and CDR2 YFSETQ. CDR3 region: CASSPETGQDSPLHF. The DNA for the CDR3 is TGCGCCAGCAGCCCCGAGACAGGGCAGGATTCACCCCTCCACTTT.

J is TRBJ2-1 and V is TRBV10-3, with a tentative D call TRBD1 (5 bases). This CDR3 comprises 14 residues. Trimming removed 0 bases from V and 5 bases from J, with 8 bases in between. Germline V lookup: CDR1 ENHRY, CDR2 SYGVKD. The CDR3 sequence is CAISESGANNEQFF. CDR3 DNA sequence: TGTGCCATCAGTGAGTCTGGGGCCAACAATGAGCAGTTCTTC.

This clonotype showed up just a few times. J is TRBJ2-6 and V is TRBV4-3, with a tentative D call TRBD1 (5 bases). Germline CDR1 reads LGHNA; CDR2 reads YSLEER. The CDR3 runs to 17 residues. The V end was cut by 0 bases, the J end by 4 bases, with 13 bases between. In DNA form, the CDR3 reads TGCGCCAGCAGCCAAGATCTCGACAGTATGGGGGCCAACGTCCTGACTTTC. Its translation is CASSQDLDSMGANVLTF.

The chain combines TRBV27 with TRBJ2-7; no definite D call. The DNA end is more similar to TRBJ2-5, so the J call may be wrong. Germline CDR1 and CDR2: MNHEY and SMNVEV (reference sequence). This CDR3 contains 11 residues. Here the CDR3 DNA reads TGTGCCAGCAGCCATGGAGAGACCCAGTACTTC. Translation: CASSHGETQYF.

This clonotype occurred a few times. This chain uses TRBV9 with TRBJ2-5; 9 bases agree with TRBD2. J was trimmed by 4 bases and V by 0 bases; bases with no gene match: 4. The CDR3 is 15 residues long. Germline loops: CDR1 SGDLS, CDR2 YYNGEE. DNA of the CDR3: TGTGCCAGCAGCGTAGGCGGGAGGGCCGGAGAGACCCAGTACTTC. Protein: CASSVGGRAGETQYF. The complete variable domain, with remaining parts taken from reference TRBV9 and TRBJ2-5, reads DSGVTQTPKHLITATGQRVTLRCSPRSGDLSVYWYQQSLDQGLQFLIQYYNGEERAKGNILERFSAQQFPDLHSELNLSSLELGDSALYFCASSVGGRAGETQYFGPGTRLLVL.

The genes are TRBV7-8 and TRBJ2-7; 11 nucleotides agree with TRBD2. The CDR3 runs to 16 residues. V gave up 2 bases and J gave up 1 base; unmatched junction bases: 4. CDR1 SGHVS and CDR2 FQNEAQ come from the germline V gene. The CDR3 loop is CASSLSRTSGSYEQYF. In DNA form, the CDR3 reads TGTGCCAGCAGCTTATCTCGGACTAGCGGGTCCTACGAGCAGTACTTC. Full variable domain (rest looked up from reference TRBV7-8 and TRBJ2-7): GAGVSQSPRYKVAKRGQDVALRCDPISGHVSLFWYQQALGQGPEFLTYFQNEAQLDKSGLPSDRFFAERPEGSVSTLKIQRTQQEDSAVYLCASSLSRTSGSYEQYFGPGTRLTVT.

The chain recombines TRBV29-1 with TRBJ2-1, with a possible D match to TRBD1 (7 bases). Between the trimmed V and J ends, which lost 0 bases and 9 bases, there was a span of 15 bases. The CDR3 spans 14 residues. Looked up from germline, CDR1 is SQVTM and CDR2 is ANQGSEA. The CDR3 sequence is CSVEDQGGAGEQFF. CDR3 bases: TGCAGCGTTGAAGATCAGGGGGGAGCGGGTGAGCAGTTCTTC.

This clonotype has a handful of counts. This sequence joins TRBV11-1 and TRBJ2-7; TRBD2 aligns across 9 bases. Losses at the gene ends were 5 bases for V and 2 bases for J; bases not matched to a gene: 7. Per germline, CDR1 SGHAT and CDR2 FQDESV (reference sequence). The CDR3 runs 15 residues. The CDR3 DNA reads as TGTGCCAGCAGCGATCCGGGACTAGCTCCCTACGAGCAGTACTTC. This codes for CASSDPGLAPYEQYF.

This clonotype was counted a single time. The chain has TRBV7-9 and TRBJ1-4, with 8 bases that match TRBD1. Trimming took 1 base from V and 7 from J; bases not matched to a gene: 2. The CDR3 length is 14 residues. Per the germline V gene, CDR1 is SEHNR and CDR2 is FQNEAQ (reference sequence). The CDR3 loop reads CASSLGGTGEKLFF. CDR3 in DNA: TGTGCCAGCAGCTTAGGCGGGACAGGTGAAAAACTGTTTTTT.

About this clonotype itself: Germline and junction disagree at one end, which may indicate a read error. The rearrangement uses TRBV12-3 or TRBV12-4 and TRBJ2-2; D might be TRBD1 or TRBD2, each matching 7 bases. The CDR3 is 14 amino acids. CDR3 residues: CASSLRGQGGGLFF. Here the CDR3 DNA reads TGTGCCAGCAGTTTAAGGGGGCAAGGCGGGGGGCTGTTTTTT.

This clonotype occurred a few times. The rearrangement links TRBV7-3 to TRBJ2-1, with D perhaps assigned TRBD1 or TRBD2 (5 bases each). The germline V gene has CDR1 SGHTA and CDR2 FQGTGA. This CDR3 region has 13 residues. Trimming pared 1 base from V and 8 bases from J, leaving 9 bases between. The CDR3 bases are TGTGCCAGCAGCTTAAGGGGGAACGATGAGCAGTTCTTC. Translating it yields CASSLRGNDEQFF.

This clonotype was recorded a few times. CDR3 DNA sequence: TGCAGTGCTCACGACAGGGCCGGTGAAAAACTGTTTTTT. Its translation is CSAHDRAGEKLFF. This rearrangement joins TRBV20-1 to TRBJ1-4; TRBD1 matches 7 bases. The CDR3 has 13 amino acids. The junction had 7 bases not matched to a gene; V was cut back by 5 bases and J by 7 bases. CDR1 is DFQATT, CDR2 SNEGSKA, per germline (reference sequence).

This clonotype was seen a handful of times. The V gene is TRBV20-1, the J gene TRBJ2-7; TRBD2 aligns across 8 bases. The J segment lost 2 bases and the V segment lost 0 bases, leaving 9 bases of the junction unmatched. This CDR3 region has 16 residues. The germline V gene encodes CDR1 DFQATT and CDR2 SNEGSKA (reference sequence). This CDR3 reads CSARDSRSGGTYEQYF. The CDR3 DNA sequence: TGCAGTGCTAGAGATAGTAGGAGCGGGGGCACCTACGAGCAGTACTTC.

The genes are TRBV3-1 and TRBJ2-2, with D perhaps matching TRBD2 (6 bases). The CDR3 is made up of 17 amino acids. Trimming removed 3 bases from V and 7 bases from J, with 21 bases in between. CDR1 is LGHDT and CDR2 is YNNKEL in the germline V gene (reference sequence). The CDR3 loop is CASSQRGLLLSGGELFF. CDR3 nucleotide sequence: TGTGCCAGCAGCCAGCGAGGACTACTTCTGTCTGGCGGGGAGCTGTTTTTT.

This chain uses TRBV20-1 with TRBJ1-4; tentatively, D is TRBD1 (6 bases). The CDR3 totals 16 residues. The germline V gene has CDR1 DFQATT and CDR2 SNEGSKA (reference sequence). The germline V and J ends were trimmed by 2 bases and 0 bases, with 13 bases remaining between them. CDR3 coding DNA: TGCAGTGCTAGACGCAGGGGAAGAGCAACTAATGAAAAACTGTTTTTT. Its translation is CSARRRGRATNEKLFF.

This clonotype has ten or more counts. The rearrangement uses TRBV20-1 and TRBJ2-7; 9 positions agree with TRBD1. The ends lost 6 bases at V and 2 bases at J; junction bases unmatched: 11. The CDR3 is made up of 15 amino acids. Per the germline V gene, CDR1 is DFQATT and CDR2 is SNEGSKA (reference sequence). The CDR3 is CSALEGTGTTYEQYF. The CDR3 bases are TGCAGTGCCTTAGAGGGGACAGGGACTACCTACGAGCAGTACTTC.

V gene TRBV6-1 combines with J gene TRBJ2-7; TRBD2 aligns across 11 bases. Trimming removed 5 bases from V and 0 bases from J; junction bases left unmatched: 3. Germline loops: CDR1 MNHNS, CDR2 SASEGT. This CDR3 is 15 amino acids long. Here the CDR3 DNA reads TGTGCCAGCAGTTTCGGACTAGCGGGCTCCTACGAGCAGTACTTC. This encodes CASSFGLAGSYEQYF.

This chain links TRBV7-8 with TRBJ2-3; 12 bases align to TRBD2. The length of the CDR3 is 16 residues. The ends lost 7 bases at V and 2 bases at J; junction bases unmatched: 7. Looked up from germline, CDR1 is SGHVS and CDR2 is FQNEAQ. The CDR3 bases are TGTGCCAGCAAGTTACTAGCGGGAGGCCCCACAGATACGCAGTATTTT. This sequence encodes CASKLLAGGPTDTQYF.

The chain employs TRBV4-3 and TRBJ2-3; D might be TRBD1 (6 bases). From germline, CDR1 is LGHNA and CDR2 YSLEER. V dropped 0 bases and J dropped 1 base, with 17 bases sitting between them. This CDR3 contains 18 residues. The CDR3 nucleotides read TGCGCCAGCAGCCAAGACCCCAGGGGCGGGCGGGGCACAGATACGCAGTATTTT. It is translated as CASSQDPRGGRGTDTQYF.

This clonotype appeared a few times. The V and J genes are TRBV20-1 and TRBJ1-4; D unclear. Germline V gene lookup returns CDR1 DFQATT and CDR2 SNEGSKA (reference sequence). The CDR3 contains 10 residues. V was trimmed by 4 bases and J by 9 bases, leaving 6 bases between them. The CDR3 here is CSAKYQKLFF. CDR3 bases: TGCAGTGCTAAATACCAAAAACTGTTTTTT.